Given below is one T cell receptor beta chain in context. The target antigen is unknown. This sample was taken from a study of cytomegalovirus exposure and HLA in healthy donors. The overall study: From donors who were HLA-typed, an early data release held about 89 million unique TCRs. Study outcomes and limitations: In vitro confirmation showed three CMV-associated chains to be CMV antigen specific. As a later analysis revealed, the rate of TCR association differed by HLA locus, with DRB1 most and HLA-C fewest. A later analysis linked around 17,000 TCR beta sequences to HLA alleles at 0.05 false discovery rate.

This CDR3 contains 13 residues. Trimming took 9 bases from V and 4 from J; bases not matched to a gene: 4. From germline, CDR1 is MRHNA and CDR2 SNTAGT. PCR involved 60 Vbeta and 13 Jbeta primers. TCRdb's copy holds only in-frame clones and misses some; the assay was immunoSEQ multiplex PCR. Of fewer than 200,000 clones listed, approximately 86% are singletons. The V and J genes are TRBV6-4 and TRBJ2-2, with 8 positions matching TRBD1. The sample was PBMCs. This clonotype was obtained from a male donor in good health and CMV-seronegative. CDR3 in DNA: TGTGCCAGTCAGGGGGCTGGCACCGGGGAGCTGTTTTTT. Translation gives CASQGAGTGELFF.